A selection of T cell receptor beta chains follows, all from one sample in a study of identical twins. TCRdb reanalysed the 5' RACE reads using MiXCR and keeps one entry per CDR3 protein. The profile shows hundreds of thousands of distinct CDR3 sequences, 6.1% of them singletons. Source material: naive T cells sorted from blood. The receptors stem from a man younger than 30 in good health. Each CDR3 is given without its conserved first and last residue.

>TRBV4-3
ASSQGMTPEQF
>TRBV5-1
ASSLGDRGDQPQH
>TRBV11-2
ASSTHPRGTSAVALH
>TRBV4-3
ASSHGRAPGELF
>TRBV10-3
AISEEAGGTQY
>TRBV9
ASSVVPAGLAGGVNEQF
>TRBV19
ASSIGQKETQY
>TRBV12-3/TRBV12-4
ASSLTSGNQETQY
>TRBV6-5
ASSYSGYNGKNIQY
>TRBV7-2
ASSLRGTATYGYT
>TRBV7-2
ASSYVDRDAF
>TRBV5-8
ASSFWGRGQPQH
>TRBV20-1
SARDNREQF
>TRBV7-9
ASSPGQVSLATQY
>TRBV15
ATSMAAETQY
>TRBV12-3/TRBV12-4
ASSLRGPLNEQF
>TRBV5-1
ASSLERTGLNEKLF
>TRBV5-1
ASSRSWDKAALGTEAF
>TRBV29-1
SVEGGRDIQY
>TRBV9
ASSVGSPPVGEQF
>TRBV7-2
ASSLSPRADEQF
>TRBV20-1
SAAGSGSGSADTQY
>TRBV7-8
ASRTSRVTDTGELF
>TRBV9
ASSYPSGPSNTGELF
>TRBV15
ATSTGGKAGELF
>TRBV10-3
AISEPPTEYNEQF
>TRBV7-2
ASSFGTTETDTQY
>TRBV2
ASGSWVYEQY